This TCR beta chain emerged from a study of somatic mutations in cytotoxic T cells in rheumatoid arthritis. Notes on the study in general: Unknown were the antigen targets of the expanded CD8+ clones. Greater age accompanied higher CD8+ clonality in rheumatoid arthritis patients, a pattern that was absent in healthy controls.

Points on this clone: Its target is not known.

The study pulled out CD4+ and CD8+ cells with positive magnetic bead selection and then checked their purity by flow cytometry. Sequencing was performed with immunoSEQ multiplex PCR; in TCRdb, only in-frame clones are kept and a portion is missing. The table lists 27,000 or so clones, about 87% of them singletons. CDR3 length: 17 residues. Germline trimming cut 3 bases from V and 4 bases from J; bases unmatched to any gene: 12. Per germline, CDR1 MNHNS and CDR2 SASEGT. V is TRBV6-1 and J is TRBJ1-2, with 9 bases fitting TRBD1. The sequencing sample was made of CD8+ T cells sorted from blood. This receptor was taken from an adult with rheumatoid arthritis. The CDR3 region has the DNA TGTGCCAGCAGTGAGAGCTCCTCCGGGACAGGGCCCTATGGCTACACCTTC. This translates into CASSESSSGTGPYGYTF.